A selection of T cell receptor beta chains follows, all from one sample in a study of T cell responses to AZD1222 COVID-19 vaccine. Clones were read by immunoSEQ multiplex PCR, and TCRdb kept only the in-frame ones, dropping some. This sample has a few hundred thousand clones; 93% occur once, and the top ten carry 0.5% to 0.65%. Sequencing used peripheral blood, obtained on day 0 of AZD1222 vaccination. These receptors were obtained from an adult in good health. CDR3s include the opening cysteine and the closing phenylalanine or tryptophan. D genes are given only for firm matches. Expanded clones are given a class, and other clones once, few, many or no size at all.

CDR3: CASSFSGRAYNEQFF; DNA: TGTGCCAGCAGCTTTAGCGGGAGGGCCTACAATGAGCAGTTCTTC; J: TRBJ2-1; size: NA; V: TRBV11-2; D: TRBD2
CDR3: CASSLGREETQYF; DNA: TGCGCCAGCAGCTTGGGTCGTGAAGAGACCCAGTACTTC; J: TRBJ2-5; size: NA; V: TRBV5-1; D: NA
CDR3: CATSDLSGVDTETQYF; DNA: TGTGCCACCAGTGATTTGTCCGGGGTTGATACGGAGACCCAGTACTTC; J: TRBJ2-5; size: NA; V: TRBV24-1; D: NA
CDR3: CASSKVGFLDQPQHF; DNA: TGTGCCAGTAGTAAAGTAGGGTTTTTAGATCAGCCCCAGCATTTT; J: TRBJ1-5; size: NA; V: TRBV19; D: NA
CDR3: CASRSLGTGWSNEQFF; DNA: TGTGCCAGCAGATCGCTCGGGACGGGATGGTCCAATGAGCAGTTCTTC; J: TRBJ2-1; size: NA; V: TRBV28; D: NA
CDR3: CASSLFEGREAFF; DNA: TGTGCCAGCAGCCTGTTCGAGGGGAGAGAAGCTTTCTTT; J: TRBJ1-1; size: NA; V: TRBV7-2; D: NA
CDR3: CASRGNSESGETQYF; DNA: TGCGCCAGCAGAGGAAACAGCGAGTCAGGAGAGACCCAGTACTTC; J: TRBJ2-5; size: NA; V: TRBV5-1; D: NA
CDR3: CASSSIGMNTEAFF; DNA: TGCGCCAGCAGCAGCATCGGCATGAACACTGAAGCTTTCTTT; J: TRBJ1-1; size: few; V: TRBV5-1; D: NA
CDR3: CASSPRAGVHEQYF; DNA: TGTGCCAGCAGTCCCCGTGCAGGGGTCCACGAGCAGTACTTC; J: TRBJ2-7; size: NA; V: TRBV7-2; D: NA
CDR3: CASSGGEEGTEAFF; DNA: TGTGCCAGTAGTGGAGGGGAAGAAGGCACTGAAGCTTTCTTT; J: TRBJ1-1; size: NA; V: TRBV19; D: NA
CDR3: CASSQDPYYGYTF; DNA: TGTGCCAGCAGCCAAGATCCATACTATGGCTACACCTTC; J: TRBJ1-2; size: NA; V: TRBV3-1/TRBV3-2; D: NA
CDR3: CASSLGGFGTEAFF; DNA: TGTGCCAGCAGCTTGGGAGGGTTTGGCACTGAAGCTTTCTTT; J: TRBJ1-1; size: NA; V: TRBV5-6; D: NA
CDR3: CASSEGGQLNEQFF; DNA: TGCGCCAGCAGTGAAGGAGGGCAACTTAATGAGCAGTTCTTC; J: TRBJ2-1; size: NA; V: TRBV10-1; D: NA
CDR3: CATSPGQTYEQYF; DNA: TGTGCCACCAGCCCGGGACAGACCTACGAGCAGTACTTC; J: TRBJ2-7; size: NA; V: TRBV10-3; D: TRBD1
CDR3: CASSLSRHLSNQPQHF; DNA: TGTGCCAGCAGCTTATCTCGACACCTTAGCAATCAGCCCCAGCATTTT; J: TRBJ1-5; size: NA; V: TRBV7-2; D: NA
CDR3: CASSPLPGSPRGNEQFF; DNA: TGCGCCAGCAGTCCCCTCCCGGGCTCTCCTCGGGGCAATGAGCAGTTCTTC; J: TRBJ2-1; size: NA; V: TRBV5-1; D: NA
CDR3: CASSKRAGPRNTIYF; DNA: TGTGCCAGCAGCAAAAGAGCTGGCCCTCGGAACACCATATATTTT; J: TRBJ1-3; size: NA; V: TRBV21-1; D: NA
CDR3: CASSPRTGWNTEAFF; DNA: TGTGCCAGCAGCCCACGGACAGGATGGAACACTGAAGCTTTCTTT; J: TRBJ1-1; size: NA; V: TRBV7-2; D: TRBD1
CDR3: CASRQDTEAFF; DNA: TGTGCCAGCAGGCAGGACACTGAAGCTTTCTTT; J: TRBJ1-1; size: NA; V: TRBV2; D: NA
CDR3: CSASWAGLSGANVLTF; DNA: TGCAGTGCTAGTTGGGCAGGTCTCTCTGGGGCCAACGTCCTGACTTTC; J: TRBJ2-6; size: NA; V: TRBV20-1; D: NA
CDR3: CASRLQENTEAFF; DNA: TGTGCCAGCAGACTACAGGAGAACACTGAAGCTTTCTTT; J: TRBJ1-1; size: NA; V: TRBV2; D: NA
CDR3: CASKIGGANEKLFF; DNA: TGTGCCAGCAAGATAGGAGGGGCTAATGAAAAACTGTTTTTT; J: TRBJ1-4; size: NA; V: TRBV6-5; D: NA
CDR3: CASSESEGRPLHF; DNA: TGCGCCAGCAGTGAGTCAGAGGGACGACCCCTCCACTTT; J: TRBJ1-6; size: NA; V: TRBV10-1; D: NA
CDR3: CASSLSLLTDTQYF; DNA: TGCGCCAGCAGCTTGAGCCTTCTCACAGATACGCAGTATTTT; J: TRBJ2-3; size: NA; V: TRBV5-1; D: NA
CDR3: CASSVSGQGVAEQYF; DNA: TGTGCCAGCAGTGTCTCAGGACAGGGGGTAGCCGAGCAGTACTTC; J: TRBJ2-7; size: NA; V: TRBV2; D: TRBD1
CDR3: CASSFERGGYEQYF; DNA: TGTGCCAGCAGCTTCGAGCGGGGGGGGTACGAGCAGTACTTC; J: TRBJ2-7; size: NA; V: TRBV11-2; D: TRBD2
CDR3: CASTPSHLSNQPQHF; DNA: TGTGCCAGCACCCCGTCGCACCTAAGCAATCAGCCCCAGCATTTT; J: TRBJ1-5; size: NA; V: TRBV6-2/TRBV6-3; D: NA
CDR3: CASSSPGTGMNEQYF; DNA: TGTGCCAGCAGCTCACCGGGGACAGGGATGAACGAGCAGTACTTC; J: TRBJ2-7; size: NA; V: TRBV5-4; D: TRBD1
CDR3: CATRGAADQPQHF; DNA: TGTGCCACCCGAGGGGCCGCGGATCAGCCCCAGCATTTT; J: TRBJ1-5; size: NA; V: TRBV24-1; D: NA
CDR3: CASSFPRETQYF; DNA: TGTGCCAGCAGTTTTCCCCGGGAGACCCAGTACTTC; J: TRBJ2-5; size: NA; V: TRBV28; D: NA
CDR3: CASSQGWTGNYEQYF; DNA: TGTGCCAGCAGCCAAGGCTGGACAGGCAACTACGAGCAGTACTTC; J: TRBJ2-7; size: NA; V: TRBV3-1/TRBV3-2; D: TRBD1
CDR3: CASSLGQASNQPQHF; DNA: TGTGCCAGCAGCTTGGGGCAAGCTAGCAATCAGCCCCAGCATTTT; J: TRBJ1-5; size: NA; V: TRBV5-5; D: NA
CDR3: CASSLGGQNTEAFF; DNA: TGTGCCAGCAGCTTAGGGGGACAGAACACTGAAGCTTTCTTT; J: TRBJ1-1; size: NA; V: TRBV7-9; D: NA
CDR3: CSVEGGTEAFF; DNA: TGCAGCGTTGAGGGCGGGACGGAAGCTTTCTTT; J: TRBJ1-1; size: NA; V: TRBV29-1; D: NA
CDR3: CASSAGQGRSEPQHF; DNA: TGTGCCAGTAGCGCGGGACAGGGTCGGTCGGAGCCCCAGCATTTT; J: TRBJ1-5; size: NA; V: TRBV19; D: TRBD1
CDR3: CASSLPPGQGYEQYF; DNA: TGTGCCAGCAGTTTACCGCCGGGACAGGGTTACGAGCAGTACTTC; J: TRBJ2-7; size: once; V: TRBV28; D: TRBD1
CDR3: CASSLGQSLNYGYTF; DNA: TGTGCCAGCAGCTTAGGACAGTCCCTTAACTATGGCTACACCTTC; J: TRBJ1-2; size: NA; V: TRBV11-2; D: NA
CDR3: CASSQQGQGRTEAFF; DNA: TGCGCCAGCAGCCAACAGGGACAGGGGAGAACTGAAGCTTTCTTT; J: TRBJ1-1; size: NA; V: TRBV4-1; D: TRBD1
CDR3: CASTSPGGPNQPQHF; DNA: TGTGCCAGCACTTCCCCGGGGGGTCCGAATCAGCCCCAGCATTTT; J: TRBJ1-5; size: NA; V: TRBV28; D: NA
CDR3: CASSYSGPPYEQYF; DNA: TGTGCCAGCAGTTACAGCGGACCCCCCTACGAGCAGTACTTC; J: TRBJ2-7; size: NA; V: TRBV6-5; D: NA
CDR3: CASSLVGSEEQFF; DNA: TGCGCCAGCAGCTTGGTAGGGTCAGAAGAGCAGTTCTTC; J: TRBJ2-1; size: NA; V: TRBV5-1; D: NA
CDR3: CASSPKPRLAGADTGELFF; DNA: TGTGCCAGCAGCCCGAAACCCCGACTAGCGGGGGCCGACACCGGGGAGCTGTTTTTT; J: TRBJ2-2; size: NA; V: TRBV7-3; D: TRBD2
CDR3: CASSSGSYEQYF; DNA: TGTGCAAGTTCCTCCGGCTCCTACGAGCAGTACTTC; J: TRBJ2-7; size: NA; V: TRBV28; D: NA
CDR3: CASSLATGYEQYF; DNA: TGTGCCAGCAGTTTAGCGACCGGATATGAGCAGTACTTC; J: TRBJ2-7; size: NA; V: TRBV12-3/TRBV12-4; D: NA
CDR3: CASSLGSSGSTDTQYF; DNA: TGCGCCAGCAGCTTGGGTTCTAGCGGGAGCACAGATACGCAGTATTTT; J: TRBJ2-3; size: NA; V: TRBV5-1; D: TRBD2
CDR3: CASTRDHEQFF; DNA: TGTGCCAGCACCCGGGACCATGAGCAGTTCTTC; J: TRBJ2-1; size: NA; V: TRBV11-2; D: NA
CDR3: CASSLEGGTGELFF; DNA: TGTGCCAGCAGCTTGGAGGGGGGCACCGGGGAGCTGTTTTTT; J: TRBJ2-2; size: NA; V: TRBV5-4; D: NA
CDR3: CASSPREGTDIQYF; DNA: TGTGCCAGCAGCCCACGGGAAGGGACGGACATTCAGTACTTC; J: TRBJ2-4; size: NA; V: TRBV9; D: NA
CDR3: CASSEVISGDTQYF; DNA: TGTGCCAGCAGTGAAGTTATCTCGGGAGATACGCAGTATTTT; J: TRBJ2-3; size: NA; V: TRBV2; D: NA